The 7 T cell receptor beta chains given below trace back to one sample, sequenced in a study of T cells expressing NK-cell markers. TCRdb re-called the 5' RACE reads and catalogs CDR3 proteins one per entry, DNA excluded. Its table lists over 120,000 distinct CDR3 sequences. Sequencing was done on a sample of blood T cells: a sorted CD56 or NKG2C T cell subset, CD4+ or CD8+ T cells, or bulk PBMC T cells (not recorded which). These receptors were obtained from a man between 18 and 29 years old in good health.

The rearrangement links TRBV23-1 to TRBJ2-4. TRBV23-1 is marked as an open reading frame, function uncertain. The CDR3 is 14 amino acids. Here the CDR3 reads CASRSRHAKNIQYF.

The rearrangement links TRBV28 to TRBJ2-3; the TCRdb D gene call, TRBD1, has no DNA to confirm it. This CDR3 has 17 amino acids. CDR1 is MDHEN and CDR2 is SYDVKM in the germline V gene. CDR3 sequence reads: CASSLDPRGGKTDTQYF.

J is TRBJ2-1 and V is TRBV29-1; TCRdb names TRBD2, which stays unverified in the absence of DNA. The CDR3 totals 14 residues. Germline V CDR1 and CDR2: SQVTM, ANQGSEA. CDR3 region: CSVEGQGVSNEQFF.

The rearrangement uses TRBV3-1 and TRBJ2-3. The CDR3 length is 16 residues. Germline V gives CDR1 LGHDT, CDR2 YNNKEL (reference sequence). This CDR3 is CASSSFESPSTDTQYF.

The chain employs TRBV11-2 and TRBJ2-2; TCRdb picks TRBD1, but there is no DNA to check that call. The germline gives CDR1 SGHAT, CDR2 FQNNGV. The length of the CDR3 is 15 residues. CDR3 sequence reads: CASSPLRGPGGELFF.

The chain employs TRBV30 and TRBJ2-7; TCRdb indicates TRBD2, and absent DNA this call remains unverified. The CDR3 runs 13 residues. Germline CDR1 is GTSNPN and CDR2 is SVGIG (reference sequence). The CDR3 region is CAWRGQGGLEQYF.

The chain carries TRBV7-9 and TRBJ2-7; TCRdb lists TRBD1, though no DNA is available to test this call. Germline lookup yields CDR1 SEHNR and CDR2 FQNEAQ (reference sequence). CDR3 length: 16 residues. The CDR3 sequence is CASSAIDRASLVGRYF.